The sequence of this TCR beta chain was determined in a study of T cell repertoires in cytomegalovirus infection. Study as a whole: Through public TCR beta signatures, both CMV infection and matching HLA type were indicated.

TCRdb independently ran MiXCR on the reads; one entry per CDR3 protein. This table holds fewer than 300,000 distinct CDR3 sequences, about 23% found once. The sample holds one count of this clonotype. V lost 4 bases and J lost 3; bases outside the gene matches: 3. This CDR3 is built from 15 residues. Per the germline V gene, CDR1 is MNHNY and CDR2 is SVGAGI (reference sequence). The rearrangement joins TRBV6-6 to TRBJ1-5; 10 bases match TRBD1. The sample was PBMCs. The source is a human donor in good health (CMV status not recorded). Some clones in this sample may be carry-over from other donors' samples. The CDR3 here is CASSWGQGPNQPQHF. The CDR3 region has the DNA TGTGCCAGCAGTTGGGGACAGGGGCCCAATCAGCCCCAGCATTTT.